This T cell receptor (beta chain) is from a study of T cells after yellow fever vaccination. TCRdb re-analysed the 5' RACE reads in MiXCR, keeping a single row per CDR3 protein. The sample shows 100,000 to 150,000 distinct CDR3 sequences, approximately 14% of them seen only once. The CDR3 sequence is 13 residues long. The ends were cut back, 6 bases at V and 2 bases at J, with 9 bases in the middle. CDR1 is MNHEY and CDR2 is SVGAGI in the germline V gene. The sequences come from CD8+ T cells sorted from PBMCs, collected 5 days after the yellow fever booster vaccination. V gene TRBV6-5 combines with J gene TRBJ2-3; D is unclear. This receptor was obtained from a young man who received the YFV17D yellow fever vaccine. The CDR3 region is CASRTTVTDTQYF. The CDR3 bases are TGTGCCAGCAGGACAACAGTCACAGATACGCAGTATTTT.